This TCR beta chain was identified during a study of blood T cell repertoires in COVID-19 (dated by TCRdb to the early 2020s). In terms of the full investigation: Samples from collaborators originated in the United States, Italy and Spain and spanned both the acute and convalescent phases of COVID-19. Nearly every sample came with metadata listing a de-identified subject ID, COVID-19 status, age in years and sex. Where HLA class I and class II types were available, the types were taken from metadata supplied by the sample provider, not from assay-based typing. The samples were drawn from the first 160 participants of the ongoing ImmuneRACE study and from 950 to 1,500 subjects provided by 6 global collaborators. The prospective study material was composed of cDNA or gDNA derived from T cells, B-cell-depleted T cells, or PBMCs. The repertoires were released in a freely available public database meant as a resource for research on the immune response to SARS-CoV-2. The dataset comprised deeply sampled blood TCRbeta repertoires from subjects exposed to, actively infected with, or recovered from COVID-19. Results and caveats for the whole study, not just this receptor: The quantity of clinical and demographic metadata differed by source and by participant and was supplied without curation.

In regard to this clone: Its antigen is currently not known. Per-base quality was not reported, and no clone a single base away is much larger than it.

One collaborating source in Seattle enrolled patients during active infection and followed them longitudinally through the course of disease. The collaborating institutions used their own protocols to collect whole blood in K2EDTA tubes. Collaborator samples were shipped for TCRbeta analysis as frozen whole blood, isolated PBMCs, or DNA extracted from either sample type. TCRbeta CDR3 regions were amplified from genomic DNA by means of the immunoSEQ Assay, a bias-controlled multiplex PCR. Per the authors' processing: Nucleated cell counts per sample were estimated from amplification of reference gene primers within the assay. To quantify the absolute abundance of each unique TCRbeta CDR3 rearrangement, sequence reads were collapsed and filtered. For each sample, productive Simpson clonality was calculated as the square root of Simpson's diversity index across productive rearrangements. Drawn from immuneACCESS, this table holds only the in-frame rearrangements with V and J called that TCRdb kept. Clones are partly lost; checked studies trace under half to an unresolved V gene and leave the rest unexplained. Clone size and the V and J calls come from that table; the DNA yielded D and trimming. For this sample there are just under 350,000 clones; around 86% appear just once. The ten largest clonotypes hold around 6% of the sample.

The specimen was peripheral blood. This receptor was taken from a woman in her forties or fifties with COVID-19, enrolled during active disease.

Here is the DNA: TGTGCCTGGAGTGTAGGGTTGGGGAGCGATGAGCAGTTCTTC. Its amino acids are CAWSVGLGSDEQFF. The sequence joins TRBV30 to TRBJ2-1; the D gene is possibly TRBD2, with 5 bases matching. The CDR3 spans 14 residues, from the cysteine through the phenylalanine. The DNA shown is the 42-base CDR3, in frame from base 1. V loses 0 bases, J loses 8 bases, and the germline ends lie 14 bases apart. CDR1 GTSNPN and CDR2 SVGIG are derived from the germline V gene (reference sequence). Where the CDR3 stops, the reference TRBV30 and TRBJ2-1 genes take over; the full variable domain is SQTIHQWPATLVQPVGSPLSLECTVEGTSNPNLYWYRQAAGRGLQLLFYSVGIGQISSEVPQNLSASRPQDRQFILSSKKLLLSDSGFYLCAWSVGLGSDEQFFGPGTRLTVL.